This passage covers 15 T cell receptor beta chains from one sample sequenced in a study of tumor-infiltrating lymphocytes in localized non-small cell lung cancer. Clones were sequenced by immunoSEQ multiplex PCR, and TCRdb holds only the in-frame ones, with some missing. The data show some 1,600 clones, 35% to 40% seen once. Sequenced input: uninvolved lung tissue not adjacent to the tumor. The receptors were gathered from a human donor with non-small cell lung cancer.

V and J are TRBV6-5 and TRBJ2-7, with 7 bases identical to TRBD1. This CDR3 is built from 14 residues. V was clipped by 6 bases and J by 0 bases; unmatched bases: 5. The germline gives CDR1 MNHEY, CDR2 SVGAGI. The CDR3 DNA is TGTGCCAGCAGCCCGGACAGGAGCTCCTACGAGCAGTACTTC. Translated, it gives CASSPDRSSYEQYF.

This clone has just a few counts. Here the CDR3 DNA reads TGTGCCAGCAGCTTTCTGACTAGCGGGAGGTACGAGCAGTACTTC. It yields the protein CASSFLTSGRYEQYF. The chain recombines TRBV5-5 with TRBJ2-7; 13 bases fit TRBD2. The CDR3 covers 15 residues. Unmatched junction bases numbered 3, after V lost 2 bases and J lost 4 bases. Germline CDR1 SGHKS, CDR2 YYEKEE (reference sequence).

This clone was counted a few times. The rearrangement uses TRBV7-2 and TRBJ2-2; 11 bases are shared with TRBD1. Germline lookup yields CDR1 SGHTA and CDR2 FQGNSA. The CDR3 loop spans 15 amino acids. The V segment lost 2 bases and the J segment 5 bases; nucleotides outside the gene matches: 1. CDR3 DNA: TGTGCCAGCAGCTTAAGGGACAGGGGGACCGGGGAGCTGTTTTTT. This gives the protein CASSLRDRGTGELFF.

The CDR3 protein is CASSEVEGREQYF. DNA of the CDR3: TGCGCCAGCAGTGAGGTGGAGGGGCGCGAGCAGTACTTC. This chain connects TRBV10-1 to TRBJ2-7; D might be TRBD2 (6 bases). This CDR3 contains 13 residues. Trimming took off 2 bases at V and 6 bases at J, with 11 bases between the two ends. Per germline, CDR1 WNHNN and CDR2 SYGVQD (reference sequence).

This clone was recorded once. V and J are TRBV30 and TRBJ2-7, with a possible D match to TRBD1 (6 bases). Germline V gene data show CDR1 as GTSNPN and CDR2 as SVGIG (reference sequence). V lost 0 bases to trimming and J lost 2 bases, with 14 bases between them. This CDR3 has 15 amino acids. The CDR3 region has the DNA TGTGCCTGGAGTGTTACAGGGATCGCCCCCTACGAGCAGTACTTC. The encoded protein is CAWSVTGIAPYEQYF.

This rearrangement joins TRBV7-9 to TRBJ2-2; 13 nucleotides align to TRBD2. Germline-derived CDR1 and CDR2 are SEHNR and FQNEAQ (reference sequence). The trim removed 6 bases at V and 5 bases at J, leaving 6 bases unmatched. The CDR3 is made up of 16 amino acids. CDR3 loop: CASSSLAGGRTGELFF. The CDR3 region has the DNA TGTGCCAGCAGTTCACTAGCGGGAGGGCGAACCGGGGAGCTGTTTTTT.

In its sample, this clone was seen a few times. The chain links TRBV10-3 to TRBJ1-1, with 10 bases lining up with TRBD1. CDR1 is ENHRY, CDR2 SYGVKD, per germline. The junction had 6 bases not matched to a gene; V was cut back by 4 bases and J by 7 bases. The CDR3 is 14 residues long. Here the CDR3 reads CAISGGTGEGEAFF. In nucleotides, the CDR3 is TGTGCCATCAGTGGGGGGACAGGGGAAGGTGAAGCTTTCTTT.

J is TRBJ1-1 and V is TRBV7-2; TRBD1 might be the D (5 bases). V was trimmed by 4 bases and J by 0 bases, leaving 9 bases between them. Germline assignment: CDR1 SGHTA and CDR2 FQGNSA. The CDR3 covers 14 residues. The DNA for the CDR3 is TGTGCCAGCAGCTGGAAGGGGATGAACACTGAAGCTTTCTTT. Its translation: CASSWKGMNTEAFF.

This clone was seen a few times. This chain connects TRBV19 to TRBJ2-1; no clear D. The germline CDR1 and CDR2 sequences are LNHDA and SQIVND (reference sequence). Trimming shortened V by 5 bases and J by 5 bases, and 13 bases separated the two germline ends. CDR3 size: 14 residues. The CDR3 DNA follows: TGTGCCAGTAGTCCCCCGGTGAAGAACAATGAGCAGTTCTTC. It specifies CASSPPVKNNEQFF.

The rearrangement links TRBV5-1 to TRBJ2-7; D possibly corresponds to TRBD2 (5 bases). V was trimmed by 2 bases and J by 0 bases, leaving 9 bases between them. CDR3 length: 14 amino acids. Germline lookup yields CDR1 SGHRS and CDR2 YFSETQ. This chain's CDR3 is CASSLGLDSYEQYF. DNA for the CDR3: TGCGCCAGCAGCTTAGGACTGGACTCCTACGAGCAGTACTTC.

V is TRBV19 and J is TRBJ2-7, with 10 bases lining up with TRBD2. The CDR3 is made up of 14 amino acids. CDR1 and CDR2 from the germline V gene are LNHDA and SQIVND (reference sequence). V lost 4 bases to trimming and J lost 3 bases; unmatched junction nucleotides: 3. In nucleotides, the CDR3 is TGTGCCAGTAGTAACCTAGCGGGAGACTACGAGCAGTACTTC. It is translated as CASSNLAGDYEQYF.

Details on this clone: Only one base separates this from a far larger clonotype, so it likely reflects a read error. The genes are TRBV4-2 and TRBJ1-2, with D maybe TRBD1 (6 bases). CDR1 LGHNA and CDR2 YNFKEQ come from the germline V gene. CDR3 length: 16 residues. V lost 4 bases, J lost 6 bases, and 21 bases lay in between. In DNA form, the CDR3 reads TGTGCCAGCAGCCGAAGAAGCTGGACAGAGGGAGATGGCTACACCTTC. Protein: CASSRRSWTEGDGYTF.

The chain is built from TRBV5-1 and TRBJ1-2; the match to TRBD1 covers 8 bases. J was trimmed by 3 bases and V by 4 bases; bases with no gene match: 8. This CDR3 has 15 amino acids. Germline assignment: CDR1 SGHRS and CDR2 YFSETQ. The DNA of the CDR3 is TGCGCCAGCAGCCAGGGACAGGTGGGGGACTATGGCTACACCTTC. It yields the protein CASSQGQVGDYGYTF.

There are a few counts of this clone. The chain links TRBV28 to TRBJ2-1, with D tentatively TRBD1 or TRBD2 (5 bases each). The CDR3 sequence is 14 residues long. V dropped 2 bases and J dropped 6 bases, with 11 bases sitting between them. Germline V gene lookup returns CDR1 MDHEN and CDR2 SYDVKM. The CDR3: CASSLGRDGNEQFF. CDR3 DNA: TGTGCCAGCAGTTTAGGCCGGGACGGCAATGAGCAGTTCTTC.

This chain joins TRBV7-8 and TRBJ2-5; the match to TRBD1 covers 7 bases. This CDR3 contains 14 residues. Germline V gene sequence: CDR1 SGHVS, CDR2 FQNEAQ. V lost 5 bases and J lost 4; bases outside the gene matches: 7. The CDR3 reads CASSRPQGRETQYF. The CDR3 DNA reads as TGTGCCAGCAGCCGCCCACAGGGGAGAGAGACCCAGTACTTC. Based on the CDR3 plus reference TRBV7-8 and TRBJ2-5, the full variable domain is GAGVSQSPRYKVAKRGQDVALRCDPISGHVSLFWYQQALGQGPEFLTYFQNEAQLDKSGLPSDRFFAERPEGSVSTLKIQRTQQEDSAVYLCASSRPQGRETQYFGPGTRLLVL.